This is a list of T cell receptor beta chains from one sample in a study of cytomegalovirus exposure and HLA in healthy donors. Measured with immunoSEQ multiplex PCR; TCRdb has only the in-frame clones, and not every one. This sample has approximately 93,000 clones, with just under 80% found just once. Sequencing was carried out using PBMCs. Every receptor here comes from a woman in her forties in good health and CMV-seronegative. Each CDR3 is given with its conserved first and last residue. A D gene is named only where the DNA matches it firmly. Size is stated for part of the rows, as once, few or many counts, or as a class when the clone is expanded.

J gene	V gene	clone size	D gene	CDR3 protein	CDR3 DNA
TRBJ2-2	TRBV7-2	.	TRBD2	CASSVVAGGPGGELFF	TGTGCCAGCAGCGTCGTAGCGGGGGGGCCTGGCGGGGAGCTGTTTTTT
TRBJ1-2	TRBV9	few	.	CASSGTGSNYGYTF	TGTGCCAGCAGCGGAACAGGGAGCAACTATGGCTACACCTTC
TRBJ2-2	TRBV7-2	.	.	CASSDQGRFGELFF	TGTGCCAGCAGCGACCAAGGGAGGTTCGGGGAGCTGTTTTTT
TRBJ2-5	TRBV9	once	.	CASSELAGFPGETQYF	TGTGCCAGCAGCGAACTAGCAGGGTTCCCGGGAGAGACCCAGTACTTC
TRBJ1-4	TRBV4-1	.	TRBD1	CASSQFWTGATNEKLFF	TGCGCCAGCAGCCAATTCTGGACAGGCGCAACTAATGAAAAACTGTTTTTT
TRBJ1-1	TRBV29-1	.	.	CSVGDLREAFF	TGCAGCGTTGGCGACCTGCGGGAAGCTTTCTTT
TRBJ2-1	TRBV4-3	.	TRBD1	CASGDREPYNEQFF	TGCGCCAGCGGTGACAGGGAACCCTACAATGAGCAGTTCTTC
TRBJ1-1	TRBV28	.	TRBD1	CASSARTGQTEAFF	TGTGCCAGCAGTGCCCGGACAGGGCAAACTGAAGCTTTCTTT
TRBJ1-6	TRBV11-2	.	TRBD1	CASSLATGPGGVWSPLHF	TGTGCCAGCAGCTTAGCAACGGGGCCAGGGGGCGTCTGGTCACCCCTCCACTTT
TRBJ2-5	TRBV7-9	.	.	CASSPPPQEATQYF	TGTGCCAGCAGCCCTCCCCCTCAAGAGGCGACCCAGTACTTC
TRBJ2-5	TRBV4-1	.	TRBD1	CASSQTGDHQETQYF	TGCGCCAGCAGCCAAACAGGGGATCATCAAGAGACCCAGTACTTC
TRBJ2-7	TRBV5-1	.	.	CASSLVAGSYEQYF	TGCGCCAGCAGCTTGGTTGCAGGATCCTACGAGCAGTACTTC
TRBJ2-4	TRBV6-5	.	.	CASSPSGLAKNIQYF	TGTGCCAGCAGCCCCTCCGGACTAGCCAAAAACATTCAGTACTTC
TRBJ2-7	TRBV9	.	.	CASSVLDGSYEQYF	TGTGCCAGCAGCGTCCTAGACGGTTCCTACGAGCAGTACTTC
TRBJ1-2	TRBV7-8	.	TRBD1	CASSLASHRGNYGYTF	TGTGCCAGCAGCTTAGCGAGTCACAGGGGGAACTATGGCTACACCTTC
TRBJ1-2	TRBV19	.	.	CASNLDRSNYGYTF	TGTGCCAGTAACCTAGACAGGTCTAACTATGGCTACACCTTC
TRBJ1-4	TRBV28	.	.	CASSPPFPQGSTNEKLFF	TGTGCCAGCAGTCCACCCTTTCCGCAGGGCTCAACTAATGAAAAACTGTTTTTT
TRBJ1-6	TRBV29-1	.	TRBD1	CSVGTGNNSPLHF	TGCAGCGTTGGGACAGGAAATAATTCACCCCTCCACTTT
TRBJ2-1	TRBV7-3	.	TRBD1	CASSLDGQGDRFF	TGTGCCAGCAGCCTCGACGGACAGGGGGATCGGTTCTTC
TRBJ1-1	TRBV7-3	.	.	CASSLILNTEAFF	TGTGCCAGCAGCTTAATATTGAACACTGAAGCTTTCTTT
TRBJ1-6	TRBV7-9	.	.	CASSSYYSPLHF	TGTGCCAGCAGCTCGTACTATTCACCCCTCCACTTT
TRBJ2-7	TRBV13	.	.	CASSLGHISYEQYF	TGTGCCAGCAGCTTAGGACACATCTCCTACGAGCAGTACTTC
TRBJ1-1	TRBV14	.	TRBD1	CASSPQGALNTEAFF	TGTGCCAGCAGCCCACAGGGGGCATTGAACACTGAAGCTTTCTTT
TRBJ2-3	TRBV7-2	.	.	CASSFSPDTDTQYF	TGTGCCAGCAGCTTTTCTCCAGACACAGATACGCAGTATTTT
TRBJ2-2	TRBV7-2	once	.	CASSLTTASGELFF	TGTGCCAGCAGCCTCACAACAGCTTCGGGGGAGCTGTTTTTT
TRBJ1-1	TRBV21-1	few	.	CASSTSSITNTEAFF	TGTGCCAGCAGCACATCATCCATAACAAACACTGAAGCTTTCTTT
TRBJ1-4	TRBV19	once	.	CASKSDRAPNEKLFF	TGTGCCAGTAAAAGCGACAGAGCCCCTAATGAAAAACTGTTTTTT
TRBJ2-5	TRBV5-4	.	.	CASSLNWEGVETQYF	TGTGCCAGCAGCTTGAATTGGGAAGGGGTGGAGACCCAGTACTTC